The following is a TCR beta chain sequence with its context. Its matching antigen is unknown. This specimen comes from a study of CD8+CD57+ T cells in acquired aplastic anemia. The TCR beta profiling, which covered VDJ combination and CDR3 sequence, was carried out using genomic DNA as the template. Using its own MiXCR run on the reads, TCRdb lists one record per CDR3 protein. The profile shows about 270,000 distinct CDR3 sequences, approximately 56% of them singletons. Between the trimmed V and J ends, which lost 7 bases and 4 bases, there was a span of 17 bases. The CDR3 has 15 residues. CDR1 and CDR2 (germline): SGDLS, YYNGEE. Study-wide results and limits: Comparison of patients with controls identified approximately 28 shared CD8+ CDR3 sequences. Patients and healthy controls showed no significant CD8+ Simpson's diversity difference.

The J gene is TRBJ2-2, the V gene TRBV9; tentatively, D is TRBD2 (7 bases). The sequenced sample consisted of sorted CD4+, CD8+, or CD8+CD57+ T cells (not recorded which) from PBMCs. This TCR derives from a human donor with severe aplastic anemia or a healthy control (not recorded which). The CDR3 DNA sequence: TGTGCCAGCTGCGCCGGGGGGCTCATCACCGGGGAGCTGTTTTTT. Translated, it gives CASCAGGLITGELFF.